This is a list of T cell receptor beta chains from one sample in a study of T cells in localized non-small cell lung cancer. The assay was immunoSEQ multiplex PCR, and TCRdb's table has in-frame clones only and misses some. The table shows around 41,000 clones, with about 88% occurring only once. The material was peripheral blood, obtained before any cancer treatment. The source is a female donor over 55 with stage I squamous cell lung carcinoma. The CDR3 runs from the conserved cysteine through the conserved F or W. The order of the fields is CDR3 DNA, CDR3 protein, D gene, J gene, clone size, V gene. D genes are given only for firm matches. Clone sizes are given selectively: once, few, many, or a class where the clone is expanded.

DNA: TGTGCCTGGAGTGCGCGGCAGGGGATATCCACAGATACGCAGTATTTT
CDR3: CAWSARQGISTDTQYF
D: .
J: TRBJ2-3
size: .
V: TRBV30

DNA: TGTGCCAGCAGCCGGACAGTCGGACAAGAGACCCAGTACTTC
CDR3: CASSRTVGQETQYF
D: .
J: TRBJ2-5
size: .
V: TRBV5-4

DNA: TGCGCCAGCAGCTTGGCGGTTGGCAGAGTAGTGGCCTACAATGAGCAGTTCTTC
CDR3: CASSLAVGRVVAYNEQFF
D: .
J: TRBJ2-1
size: .
V: TRBV5-1

DNA: TGTGCCAGCAGCTTTTCTGAGGGGCAGCCCCAGCATTTT
CDR3: CASSFSEGQPQHF
D: .
J: TRBJ1-5
size: .
V: TRBV7-2

DNA: TGTGCCAGCAGTGGGACCGGGACAGGGGCCTACGAGCAGTACTTC
CDR3: CASSGTGTGAYEQYF
D: TRBD1
J: TRBJ2-7
size: .
V: TRBV25-1

DNA: TGTGCCAGCAGCGTAGGGACACTTTTCTCTGGAAACACCATATATTTT
CDR3: CASSVGTLFSGNTIYF
D: .
J: TRBJ1-3
size: .
V: TRBV9

DNA: TGTGCCACCACTAGCGGGAGGAATCGGAGCTCCTACGAGCAGTACTTC
CDR3: CATTSGRNRSSYEQYF
D: TRBD2
J: TRBJ2-7
size: few
V: TRBV6-4

DNA: TGTGCCAGCAGCCTTCGGGGGGGTGATGAGCAGTACTTC
CDR3: CASSLRGGDEQYF
D: TRBD2
J: TRBJ2-7
size: .
V: TRBV5-4

DNA: TGTGCCAGCTCACCGTTAGCGGCTCAGAGGGAAGAGCAGTACTTC
CDR3: CASSPLAAQREEQYF
D: .
J: TRBJ2-7
size: .
V: TRBV18

DNA: TGTGCCAGCAGCTTAGGCAGGGATCGGTACGAGCAGTACTTC
CDR3: CASSLGRDRYEQYF
D: .
J: TRBJ2-7
size: .
V: TRBV7-6

DNA: TGTGCCAGCAACTCCAACTATGGCTACACCTTC
CDR3: CASNSNYGYTF
D: .
J: TRBJ1-2
size: .
V: TRBV6-6

DNA: TGTGCCAGCAGTCCGGACAACGGCTATGGCTACACCTTC
CDR3: CASSPDNGYGYTF
D: .
J: TRBJ1-2
size: .
V: TRBV6-6

DNA: TGTGCCAGTAGGACAGAACAGGGTTATCAGCCCCAGCATTTT
CDR3: CASRTEQGYQPQHF
D: .
J: TRBJ1-5
size: .
V: TRBV19

DNA: TGTGCCAGCAGCTTAACGGGACTAGCGGAGAGGGACGCAGATACGCAGTATTTT
CDR3: CASSLTGLAERDADTQYF
D: TRBD2
J: TRBJ2-3
size: .
V: TRBV7-2

DNA: TGTGCCAGTAGTAAGGGGCGGGAGGGAAACTCCTACAATGAGCAGTTCTTC
CDR3: CASSKGREGNSYNEQFF
D: TRBD2
J: TRBJ2-1
size: .
V: TRBV19

DNA: TGCGCCAGCAGCTTGGTGGCTAGCGGGAGGTCGAACACCGGGGAGCTGTTTTTT
CDR3: CASSLVASGRSNTGELFF
D: TRBD2
J: TRBJ2-2
size: .
V: TRBV5-1

DNA: TGTGCCAGCAGCTACAGTGGAAACACCATATATTTT
CDR3: CASSYSGNTIYF
D: .
J: TRBJ1-3
size: .
V: TRBV5-8

DNA: TGTGCCAGCTCACCACCCGGGACAGCTTCCTACGAGCAGTACTTC
CDR3: CASSPPGTASYEQYF
D: TRBD1
J: TRBJ2-7
size: .
V: TRBV18

DNA: TGTGCCAGCAGTGGCCCCCTCACAGATACGCAGTATTTT
CDR3: CASSGPLTDTQYF
D: .
J: TRBJ2-3
size: few
V: TRBV25-1

DNA: TGTGCCAGCAGCTCCTGGACTAGGGAGACCCAGTACTTC
CDR3: CASSSWTRETQYF
D: TRBD2
J: TRBJ2-5
size: .
V: TRBV7-3

DNA: TGTGCCAGCAGCCCGGTGGGGGTCAGGCGCACAGATACGCAGTATTTT
CDR3: CASSPVGVRRTDTQYF
D: .
J: TRBJ2-3
size: .
V: TRBV7-2

DNA: TGTGCCAGCAGCCCCCGGTCGGCAGGGCCCGGGGAGCTGTTTTTT
CDR3: CASSPRSAGPGELFF
D: .
J: TRBJ2-2
size: .
V: TRBV11-3